This T cell receptor (beta chain) was sequenced in a study of blood T cells in healthy people across ages. Study-wide results and caveats: Donors of long life had a larger count of naive CD4+ cells and greater diversity than aged donors. The CMV status of each donor remained undetermined, and this could have confounded shifts in expanded clonotypes. Researchers report that TCR beta diversity correlated strongly with naive T cell percentage.

The CDR3 extends over 13 amino acids. Germline lookup yields CDR1 DFQATT and CDR2 SNEGSKA (reference sequence). Trimming pared 5 bases from V and 7 bases from J, leaving 18 bases between. There are many counts of this clonotype. Its antigen is undetermined. A second PCR of about 6 to 12 cycles used a sample-barcoded 5' primer and a J-beta primer mix. Via MiXCR, TCRdb re-called the 5' RACE reads, giving one row per CDR3 protein. The profile shows approximately 680,000 distinct CDR3 sequences, roughly 30% of them singletons. This rearrangement joins TRBV20-1 to TRBJ2-7; D uncertain. This clonotype originated in a woman of 80 years or more in good health. Sequenced sample: blood. This CDR3 reads CSAPSKGAAEQYF. The CDR3 coding sequence is TGCAGTGCTCCATCCAAGGGTGCGGCAGAGCAGTACTTC.